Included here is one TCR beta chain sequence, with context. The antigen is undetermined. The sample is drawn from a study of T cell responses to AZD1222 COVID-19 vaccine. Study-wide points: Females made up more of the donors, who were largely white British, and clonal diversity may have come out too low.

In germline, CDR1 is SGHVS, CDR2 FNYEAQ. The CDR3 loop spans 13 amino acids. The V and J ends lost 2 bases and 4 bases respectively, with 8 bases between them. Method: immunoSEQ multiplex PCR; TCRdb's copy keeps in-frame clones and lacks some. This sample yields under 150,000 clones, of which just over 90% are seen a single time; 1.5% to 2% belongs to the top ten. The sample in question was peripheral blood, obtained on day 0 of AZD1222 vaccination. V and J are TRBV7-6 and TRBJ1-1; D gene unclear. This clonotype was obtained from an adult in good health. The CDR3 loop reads CASSLTEGTEAFF. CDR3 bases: TGTGCCAGCAGCTTAACAGAGGGCACTGAAGCTTTCTTT. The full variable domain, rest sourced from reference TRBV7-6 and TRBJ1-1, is GAGVSQSPRYKVTKRGQDVALRCDPISGHVSLYWYRQALGQGPEFLTYFNYEAQQDKSGLPNDRFSAERPEGSISTLTIQRTEQRDSAMYRCASSLTEGTEAFFGQGTRLTVV.